The 3 T cell receptor beta chains below were found in one sample sequenced in a study of blood T cell repertoires in COVID-19. Repertoires were generated with immunoSEQ multiplex PCR, while TCRdb's copy carries only in-frame clones and drops some. The sample has roughly 500,000 clones, 80% to 90% seen once; the top ten hold roughly 0.92%. Material: peripheral blood. These receptors were collected from a man aged 18 to 29 with COVID-19, enrolled during active disease.

The chain links TRBV29-1 to TRBJ2-7; 9 nucleotides match TRBD2. The germline CDR1 and CDR2 sequences are SQVTM and ANQGSEA. J lost 2 bases, V lost 4 bases, and 3 bases had no gene match. The CDR3 spans 13 residues. In nucleotides, the CDR3 is TGCAGCGTTGGAAGCGGGGGGACCTACGAGCAGTACTTC. Encoded protein: CSVGSGGTYEQYF.

V and J are TRBV5-6 and TRBJ2-5; TRBD1 matches 8 bases. The germline gives CDR1 SGHDT, CDR2 YYEEEE. CDR3 length: 14 residues. J lost 4 bases, V lost 3 bases, and 5 bases had no gene match. CDR3 residues: CASSWRQGSETQYF. The CDR3 nucleotides are TGTGCCAGCAGCTGGAGACAGGGGTCAGAGACCCAGTACTTC.

The J gene is TRBJ2-1, the V gene TRBV6-5; 10 nucleotides match TRBD1. After removal of 4 bases from V and 8 bases from J, the junction contained 5 bases not matched to a gene. The CDR3 extends over 14 amino acids. Germline V gives CDR1 MNHEY, CDR2 SVGAGI. This chain's CDR3 is CASSSGQGSDEQFF. CDR3 nucleotide sequence: TGTGCCAGCAGTTCGGGACAGGGGTCGGATGAGCAGTTCTTC.